A selection of T cell receptor beta chains follows, all from one sample in a study of blood T cell repertoires in COVID-19. Clones were read by immunoSEQ multiplex PCR, and TCRdb kept only the in-frame ones, dropping some. Among 220,000 or so clones, 84% were seen once, and the ten largest hold just under 20%. Sequenced: peripheral blood. These receptors were obtained from a man aged 25-40 years with active or convalescent COVID-19. Each CDR3 is given with its conserved first and last residue. Fields, in order: J gene, D gene, clone size, V gene, CDR3 DNA, CDR3 protein. A D gene is named only where the DNA matches it firmly. Clone size is given for some rows only: seen once, a few or many times, or a class if the clone is expanded.

J gene: TRBJ1-3; D gene: .; clone size: .; V gene: TRBV2; CDR3 DNA: TGTGCCAGTATAGCGGACGGGTCTGGAAACACCATATATTTT; CDR3 protein: CASIADGSGNTIYF
J gene: TRBJ2-2; D gene: .; clone size: once; V gene: TRBV7-9; CDR3 DNA: TGTGCCAGCAGCTACAGGGTCACCGGGGAGCTGTTTTTT; CDR3 protein: CASSYRVTGELFF
J gene: TRBJ1-3; D gene: .; clone size: .; V gene: TRBV11-2; CDR3 DNA: TGTGCCACCGCCCTAGCTATCTCTGGAAACACCATATATTTT; CDR3 protein: CATALAISGNTIYF
J gene: TRBJ2-5; D gene: TRBD2; clone size: .; V gene: TRBV28; CDR3 DNA: TGTGCCAGCATACCGGGTGGTGTAGCGGGAGGAGAGACCCAGTACTTC; CDR3 protein: CASIPGGVAGGETQYF
J gene: TRBJ1-4; D gene: .; clone size: .; V gene: TRBV6-5; CDR3 DNA: TGTGCCAGCAGTCGGGGGTGGACTAATGAAAAACTGTTTTTT; CDR3 protein: CASSRGWTNEKLFF
J gene: TRBJ2-1; D gene: .; clone size: few; V gene: TRBV9; CDR3 DNA: TGTGCCAGCAGCGCCCGGACTGGAGGCGATGAGCAGTTCTTC; CDR3 protein: CASSARTGGDEQFF
J gene: TRBJ2-6; D gene: TRBD1; clone size: .; V gene: TRBV28; CDR3 DNA: TGTGCCAGCAGTCCATCTCGGACAGGGTCCGGGGCCAACGTCCTGACTTTC; CDR3 protein: CASSPSRTGSGANVLTF
J gene: TRBJ2-1; D gene: TRBD1; clone size: .; V gene: TRBV27; CDR3 DNA: TGTGCCAGCAGTATCAACAGGGGAAACGGGTGGGCTGAGCAGTTCTTC; CDR3 protein: CASSINRGNGWAEQFF
J gene: TRBJ1-2; D gene: TRBD1; clone size: few; V gene: TRBV10-3; CDR3 DNA: TGTGCCATCAGTGGGCCGGGACAGAGGGGTTATGGCTACACCTTC; CDR3 protein: CAISGPGQRGYGYTF
J gene: TRBJ2-7; D gene: TRBD1; clone size: .; V gene: TRBV18; CDR3 DNA: TGTGCCAGCTCACCACTGGGACAGGGGCACTACGAGCAGTACTTC; CDR3 protein: CASSPLGQGHYEQYF
J gene: TRBJ2-5; D gene: TRBD1; clone size: few; V gene: TRBV5-1; CDR3 DNA: TGCGCCAGCAGGACAGGGGGCGCCGGGGAGACCCAGTACTTC; CDR3 protein: CASRTGGAGETQYF
J gene: TRBJ1-6; D gene: TRBD1; clone size: .; V gene: TRBV27; CDR3 DNA: TGTGCCAGCAGTCGGACAGGGGATTCACCCCTCCACTTT; CDR3 protein: CASSRTGDSPLHF
J gene: TRBJ2-3; D gene: TRBD2; clone size: .; V gene: TRBV7-2; CDR3 DNA: TGTGCCAGCAGCGTACTGACTAGCGGATTCACAGATACGCAGTATTTT; CDR3 protein: CASSVLTSGFTDTQYF
J gene: TRBJ1-4; D gene: .; clone size: .; V gene: TRBV6-5; CDR3 DNA: TGTGCCAGCAGTCCCCTTCGGAACGGCGGGGAAAAACTGTTTTTT; CDR3 protein: CASSPLRNGGEKLFF
J gene: TRBJ2-3; D gene: .; clone size: once; V gene: TRBV7-9; CDR3 DNA: TGTGCCAGCAGCTTAGCGGAGACAGTAAGCACAGATACGCAGTATTTT; CDR3 protein: CASSLAETVSTDTQYF
J gene: TRBJ2-7; D gene: TRBD2; clone size: .; V gene: TRBV5-1; CDR3 DNA: TGCGCCAGCAGCTTGACGCTAGCGGGGAATGGCGAGCAGTACTTC; CDR3 protein: CASSLTLAGNGEQYF
J gene: TRBJ1-1; D gene: .; clone size: few; V gene: TRBV6-5; CDR3 DNA: TGTGCCAGCTCCGGGGGACGTGGGGCTTTCTTT; CDR3 protein: CASSGGRGAFF
J gene: TRBJ2-7; D gene: .; clone size: .; V gene: TRBV12-3/TRBV12-4; CDR3 DNA: TGTGCCAGCAGTTTCGGGACCTACGAGCAGTACTTC; CDR3 protein: CASSFGTYEQYF
J gene: TRBJ2-3; D gene: TRBD1; clone size: .; V gene: TRBV9; CDR3 DNA: TGTGCCAGCAGCGTAGCCCCCAGGACAGGGTCCACAGATACGCAGTATTTT; CDR3 protein: CASSVAPRTGSTDTQYF
J gene: TRBJ2-1; D gene: .; clone size: .; V gene: TRBV4-3; CDR3 DNA: TGCGCCAGCGGGAGAGGGTCCTTCGGCAATGAGCAGTTCTTC; CDR3 protein: CASGRGSFGNEQFF
J gene: TRBJ2-2; D gene: .; clone size: .; V gene: TRBV7-8; CDR3 DNA: TGTGCCAGCAGCTTAGTGGTGGGAGCCGGGGAGCTGTTTTTT; CDR3 protein: CASSLVVGAGELFF
J gene: TRBJ1-6; D gene: .; clone size: .; V gene: TRBV25-1; CDR3 DNA: TGTGCCAGCAGTCAAGGACAGACCTATAATTCACCCCTCCACTTT; CDR3 protein: CASSQGQTYNSPLHF
J gene: TRBJ2-5; D gene: .; clone size: .; V gene: TRBV7-6; CDR3 DNA: TGTGCCAGCAGCTTAGAAGCGGGCACAGGACAAGAGACCCAGTACTTC; CDR3 protein: CASSLEAGTGQETQYF
J gene: TRBJ1-2; D gene: .; clone size: once; V gene: TRBV30; CDR3 DNA: TGTGCCTGGAGTGAACAGGGCTATGGCTACACCTTC; CDR3 protein: CAWSEQGYGYTF
J gene: TRBJ2-5; D gene: .; clone size: .; V gene: TRBV2; CDR3 DNA: TGTGCCAGCAGTGTCAGTCAGGGTAGGGGGGAGACCCAGTACTTC; CDR3 protein: CASSVSQGRGETQYF
J gene: TRBJ1-1; D gene: .; clone size: .; V gene: TRBV7-2; CDR3 DNA: TGTGCCAGCAGCTTCTCAGGGAACACTGAAGCTTTCTTT; CDR3 protein: CASSFSGNTEAFF
J gene: TRBJ2-7; D gene: TRBD2; clone size: .; V gene: TRBV7-2; CDR3 DNA: TGTGCCAGCACCCCCCAAGGACTAGCGGGAGGGGACTTCTACGAGCAGTACTTC; CDR3 protein: CASTPQGLAGGDFYEQYF
J gene: TRBJ2-1; D gene: .; clone size: .; V gene: TRBV30; CDR3 DNA: TGTGCCTGTAACCGGGACAACTACAATGAGCAGTTCTTC; CDR3 protein: CACNRDNYNEQFF
J gene: TRBJ1-4; D gene: TRBD1; clone size: .; V gene: TRBV4-3; CDR3 DNA: TGCGCCAGCAGCCAAGCAACAGGGGATGTTAATGAAAAACTGTTTTTT; CDR3 protein: CASSQATGDVNEKLFF
J gene: TRBJ2-3; D gene: TRBD2; clone size: once; V gene: TRBV7-3; CDR3 DNA: TGTGCCAGCAGCCCGAGCGGGAGTAATGCAGATACGCAGTATTTT; CDR3 protein: CASSPSGSNADTQYF
J gene: TRBJ2-7; D gene: TRBD1; clone size: .; V gene: TRBV18; CDR3 DNA: TGTGCCAGCTCACTCCGGGACAGGGGTTTGCAGTACTTC; CDR3 protein: CASSLRDRGLQYF
J gene: TRBJ1-4; D gene: TRBD1; clone size: .; V gene: TRBV6-5; CDR3 DNA: TGTGCCAGCAGTTACGACGGACAGGGTCCCGAAAAACTGTTTTTT; CDR3 protein: CASSYDGQGPEKLFF
J gene: TRBJ1-1; D gene: .; clone size: few; V gene: TRBV3-1/TRBV3-2; CDR3 DNA: TGTGCCAGCAGCCCGGGGAACACTGAAGCTTTCTTT; CDR3 protein: CASSPGNTEAFF
J gene: TRBJ1-3; D gene: .; clone size: .; V gene: TRBV4-1; CDR3 DNA: TGCGCCAGCAGCCAAGATTCCACTCTCTCTGGAAACACCATATATTTT; CDR3 protein: CASSQDSTLSGNTIYF
J gene: TRBJ1-1; D gene: .; clone size: once; V gene: TRBV11-2; CDR3 DNA: TGTGCCAGCAGCTTAGTTCCCAGGGCACGAAACACTGAAGCTTTCTTT; CDR3 protein: CASSLVPRARNTEAFF
J gene: TRBJ2-2; D gene: .; clone size: few; V gene: TRBV6-2/TRBV6-3; CDR3 DNA: TGTGCCAGCAGTTACACGGACACCGGGGAGCTGTTTTTT; CDR3 protein: CASSYTDTGELFF
J gene: TRBJ1-5; D gene: TRBD1; clone size: few; V gene: TRBV4-1; CDR3 DNA: TGCGCCAGCAGCCAAGTAGCAGGGGGCGCGGAACAGCCCCAGCATTTT; CDR3 protein: CASSQVAGGAEQPQHF
J gene: TRBJ2-7; D gene: .; clone size: once; V gene: TRBV11-2; CDR3 DNA: TGTGCCAGCAGCTTAGAAAACACAGGTTTTGGCGACGAGCAGTACTTC; CDR3 protein: CASSLENTGFGDEQYF
J gene: TRBJ1-5; D gene: .; clone size: .; V gene: TRBV6-5; CDR3 DNA: TGTGCCAGCAGTCCGGGGGGTAGGAGCAATCAGCCCCAGCATTTT; CDR3 protein: CASSPGGRSNQPQHF
J gene: TRBJ2-1; D gene: TRBD2; clone size: .; V gene: TRBV28; CDR3 DNA: TGTGCCAGCAGAAATCGGAGGGAGGGCAGTGAGCAGTTCTTC; CDR3 protein: CASRNRREGSEQFF
J gene: TRBJ2-7; D gene: .; clone size: .; V gene: TRBV5-4; CDR3 DNA: TGTGCCAGCAGCTTGGTCCCCTCCTACCGAGAGCAGTACTTC; CDR3 protein: CASSLVPSYREQYF
J gene: TRBJ2-7; D gene: .; clone size: .; V gene: TRBV4-1; CDR3 DNA: TGCGCCAGCAGCCAACGGGGGGCTAGCAAGCAGTACTTC; CDR3 protein: CASSQRGASKQYF
J gene: TRBJ2-3; D gene: .; clone size: .; V gene: TRBV5-6; CDR3 DNA: TGTGCCAGCAGCGCCCACAGAACGTGGGGCACAGATACGCAGTATTTT; CDR3 protein: CASSAHRTWGTDTQYF
J gene: TRBJ2-1; D gene: .; clone size: .; V gene: TRBV24-1; CDR3 DNA: TGTGCCACCAGTGAGCGAGCAGGGTGGGATGAGCAGTTCTTC; CDR3 protein: CATSERAGWDEQFF
J gene: TRBJ2-7; D gene: .; clone size: few; V gene: TRBV9; CDR3 DNA: TGTGCCAGCAGCGTAGAACCCCTAGGCTCAGGGCCCTACGAGCAGTACTTC; CDR3 protein: CASSVEPLGSGPYEQYF
J gene: TRBJ2-7; D gene: .; clone size: .; V gene: TRBV27; CDR3 DNA: TGTGCCAGCAGTTTAGCAGACAACTACGAGCAGTACTTC; CDR3 protein: CASSLADNYEQYF
J gene: TRBJ1-5; D gene: TRBD1; clone size: .; V gene: TRBV28; CDR3 DNA: TGTGCCAGCAGCCTGACAGGGAATCAGCCCCAGCATTTT; CDR3 protein: CASSLTGNQPQHF
J gene: TRBJ1-1; D gene: .; clone size: .; V gene: TRBV4-3; CDR3 DNA: TGCGCCAGCAGCCAAGATAGTACAGGGACGAACACTGAAGCTTTCTTT; CDR3 protein: CASSQDSTGTNTEAFF
J gene: TRBJ1-1; D gene: TRBD1; clone size: few; V gene: TRBV18; CDR3 DNA: TGTGCCAGCTCAGAGGGGACAGGGGGCAGGACTGAAGCTTTCTTT; CDR3 protein: CASSEGTGGRTEAFF
J gene: TRBJ1-1; D gene: .; clone size: .; V gene: TRBV5-5; CDR3 DNA: TGTGCCAGCAGCTCGCGCACTGAAGCTTTCTTT; CDR3 protein: CASSSRTEAFF
J gene: TRBJ2-2; D gene: TRBD2; clone size: .; V gene: TRBV18; CDR3 DNA: TGTGCCAGCTCACTTGCGGGGGCCGGGGAGCTGTTTTTT; CDR3 protein: CASSLAGAGELFF
J gene: TRBJ2-1; D gene: .; clone size: few; V gene: TRBV7-9; CDR3 DNA: TGTGCCAGCAGCCTTTACTTGGAGATGAATGAGCAGTTCTTC; CDR3 protein: CASSLYLEMNEQFF
J gene: TRBJ1-3; D gene: .; clone size: .; V gene: TRBV9; CDR3 DNA: TGTGCCAGCAGCGTAGGGGCCAAACGCTCTGGAAACACCATATATTTT; CDR3 protein: CASSVGAKRSGNTIYF
J gene: TRBJ2-7; D gene: TRBD2; clone size: .; V gene: TRBV27; CDR3 DNA: TGTGCCAGCAGTTTATCGGGGGCGGGAGGGTCCGAGCAGTACTTC; CDR3 protein: CASSLSGAGGSEQYF
J gene: TRBJ2-3; D gene: TRBD1; clone size: .; V gene: TRBV7-2; CDR3 DNA: TGTGCCAGCAGCCCAATGGGACAGGCGCCAGATACGCAGTATTTT; CDR3 protein: CASSPMGQAPDTQYF
J gene: TRBJ2-7; D gene: TRBD2; clone size: .; V gene: TRBV11-2; CDR3 DNA: TGTGCCAGCAGCTTAGGAGTAGCGGGAGGCTACGAGCAGTACTTC; CDR3 protein: CASSLGVAGGYEQYF
J gene: TRBJ1-5; D gene: TRBD1; clone size: .; V gene: TRBV29-1; CDR3 DNA: TGCAGCGTTTCCCATGGACAGGGAGATCAGCCCCAGCATTTT; CDR3 protein: CSVSHGQGDQPQHF
J gene: TRBJ1-2; D gene: TRBD1; clone size: .; V gene: TRBV28; CDR3 DNA: TGTGCCAGCAGTCTAGCCGACAGGGTCTATGGCTACACCTTC; CDR3 protein: CASSLADRVYGYTF
J gene: TRBJ1-3; D gene: .; clone size: .; V gene: TRBV7-9; CDR3 DNA: TGTGCCAGCAGCTTCAACAGGAAGGAATCTGGAAACACCATATATTTT; CDR3 protein: CASSFNRKESGNTIYF